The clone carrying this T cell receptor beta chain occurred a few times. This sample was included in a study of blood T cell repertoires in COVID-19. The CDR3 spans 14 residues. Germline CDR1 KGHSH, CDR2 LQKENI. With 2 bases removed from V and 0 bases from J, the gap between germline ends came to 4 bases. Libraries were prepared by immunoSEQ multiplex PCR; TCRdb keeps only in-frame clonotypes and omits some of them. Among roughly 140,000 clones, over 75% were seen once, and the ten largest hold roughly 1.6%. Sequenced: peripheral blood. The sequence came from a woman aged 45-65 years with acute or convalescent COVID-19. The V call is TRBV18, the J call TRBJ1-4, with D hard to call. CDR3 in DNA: TGTGCCAGCTCACCAGGAGCAACTAATGAAAAACTGTTTTTT. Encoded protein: CASSPGATNEKLFF.